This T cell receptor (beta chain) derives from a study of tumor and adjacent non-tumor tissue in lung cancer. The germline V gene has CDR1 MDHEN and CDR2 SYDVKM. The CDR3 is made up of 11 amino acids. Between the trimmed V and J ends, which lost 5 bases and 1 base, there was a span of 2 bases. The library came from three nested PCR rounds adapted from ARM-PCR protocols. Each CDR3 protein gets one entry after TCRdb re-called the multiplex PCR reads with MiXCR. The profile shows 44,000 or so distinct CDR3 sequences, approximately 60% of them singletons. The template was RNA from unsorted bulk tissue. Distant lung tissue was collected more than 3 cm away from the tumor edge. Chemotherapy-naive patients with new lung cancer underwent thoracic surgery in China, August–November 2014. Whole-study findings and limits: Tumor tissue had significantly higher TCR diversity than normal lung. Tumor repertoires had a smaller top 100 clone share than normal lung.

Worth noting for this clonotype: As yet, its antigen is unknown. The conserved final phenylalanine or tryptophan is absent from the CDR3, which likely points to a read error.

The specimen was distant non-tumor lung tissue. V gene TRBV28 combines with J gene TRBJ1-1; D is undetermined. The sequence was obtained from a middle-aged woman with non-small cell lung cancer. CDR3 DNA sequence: TGTGCCAGCAGTGGGAACACTGAAGCTTTCTCT. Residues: CASSGNTEAFS.